This T cell receptor (beta chain) emerged from a study of human thymus T cells. Study conclusions and caveats: Among thymic and blood repertoires, usage of V and J genes appeared biased.

This CDR3 is 15 amino acids long. The germline CDR1 and CDR2 sequences are SGHTA and FQGTGA. Between the trimmed V and J ends, which lost 3 bases and 5 bases, there was a span of 14 bases. The source of the thymus tissue was resections taken during corrective heart surgery. Some clones are missing from TCRdb's copy, which holds only in-frame ones; the method was immunoSEQ multiplex PCR. The sample contains about 78,000 clones, just over 95% of which appear only once. Concerning this clone itself: No antigen is known for it.

The receptor's source is a boy younger than two with a congenital heart defect but otherwise immunologically healthy. V and J are TRBV7-3 and TRBJ2-1, with D possibly TRBD1 on 6 matching bases. Material for sequencing was thymus tissue. The CDR3 DNA sequence: TGTGCCAGCAGCTTTTACAGGGATTGGCACAATGAGCAGTTCTTC. This gives the protein CASSFYRDWHNEQFF.